The 18 T cell receptor beta chains given below trace back to one sample, sequenced in a study of T cell changes during pregnancy in multiple sclerosis. TCRdb keeps only in-frame clones here, not all; method: immunoSEQ multiplex PCR. Counted here are 84,000 or so clones, 94% occurring once; the ten biggest clones make up 2.5%. The sample consisted of peripheral blood, taken in the third trimester of pregnancy. These receptors all stem from a female donor with multiple sclerosis, enrolled in a pregnancy study.

The chain combines TRBV2 with TRBJ2-7; D may be TRBD2 (6 bases). Trimming shortened V by 0 bases and J by 0 bases, and 21 bases separated the two germline ends. The CDR3 has 19 amino acids. CDR1 is SNHLY and CDR2 is FYNNEI in the germline V gene. The CDR3 DNA reads TGTGCCAGCAGTGAAGCGCTTCGGGGGATACGACAGAGCTCCTACGAGCAGTACTTC. Its protein is CASSEALRGIRQSSYEQYF.

The chain recombines TRBV27 with TRBJ2-7, with a weak D call TRBD2 (6 bases). The CDR3 consists of 16 residues. Germline values: CDR1 MNHEY, CDR2 SMNVEV (reference sequence). Trimming shortened V by 6 bases and J by 5 bases, and 23 bases separated the two germline ends. CDR3 coding DNA: TGTGCCAGCAGCTCACTCCAAAGGAGGGATACCCACGAGCAGTACTTC. The encoded protein is CASSSLQRRDTHEQYF.

Regarding this clone: At one boundary the junction diverges from the germline segment, which might be a read error. The chain links TRBV7-7 to TRBJ2-5; TRBD2 matches at 10 bases. This CDR3 has 13 amino acids. The germline V gene encodes CDR1 SSHAT and CDR2 FNYEAQ (reference sequence). For the CDR3, the DNA is TGTGCTAGCAGTAGCGGGGGGCAAGAGACCCAGTACTTC. Protein: CASSSGGQETQYF.

The V and J genes are TRBV19 and TRBJ1-5; 8 bases fit TRBD1. The germline CDR1 and CDR2 sequences are LNHDA and SQIVND (reference sequence). The CDR3 consists of 14 residues. The V gene end was trimmed by 1 base and the J gene end by 7 bases; junction bases not matched to a gene: 3. CDR3: CASSIGTGLQPQHF. In nucleotides, the CDR3 is TGTGCCAGTAGTATAGGGACAGGGTTGCAGCCCCAGCATTTT. The complete variable domain, with remaining parts taken from reference TRBV19 and TRBJ1-5, reads DGGITQSPKYLFRKEGQNVTLSCEQNLNHDAMYWYRQDPGQGLRLIYYSQIVNDFQKGDIAEGYSVSREKKESFPLTVTSAQKNPTAFYLCASSIGTGLQPQHFGDGTRLSIL.

The genes are TRBV5-4 and TRBJ2-1; unclear D gene. Per the germline V gene, CDR1 is SGHNT and CDR2 is YYREEE (reference sequence). V was shortened by 3 bases and J by 1 base, with 5 bases between the two germline ends. The CDR3 consists of 13 residues. Here the CDR3 DNA reads TGTGCCAGCAGCTGGAGTTCCTACAATGAGCAGTTCTTC. This sequence encodes CASSWSSYNEQFF.

V is TRBV2 and J is TRBJ1-2; D unresolved. The length of the CDR3 is 13 residues. The V end lost 3 bases, the J end lost 2 bases, and 7 bases lay between the germline ends. Germline CDR1 reads SNHLY; CDR2 reads FYNNEI. CDR3 in DNA: TGTGCCAGCAGTGAGGTACAGAACTATGGCTACACCTTC. Translated, it gives CASSEVQNYGYTF.

The rearrangement links TRBV7-2 to TRBJ1-2, with D possibly matching TRBD1 (6 bases). The germline CDR1 and CDR2 sequences are SGHTA and FQGNSA. V was shortened by 5 bases and J by 4 bases, with 20 bases between the two germline ends. CDR3 length equals 16 residues. CDR3 amino acids: CASSPRPGQSVYGYTF. CDR3 nucleotide sequence: TGTGCCAGCAGCCCACGTCCCGGACAGTCTGTCTATGGCTACACCTTC.

The chain joins TRBV2 to TRBJ2-5; D is unresolved. The CDR3 is made up of 14 amino acids. Trimming stripped 0 bases from V and 5 bases from J, with 10 bases between. The germline CDR1 and CDR2 sequences are SNHLY and FYNNEI. The CDR3 DNA follows: TGTGCCAGCAGTGAAGCGCTGGTAGCCGAGACCCAGTACTTC. This gives the protein CASSEALVAETQYF.

The chain has TRBV4-1 and TRBJ2-3, with TRBD2 identical over 11 bases. The CDR3 consists of 16 residues. The germline V gene encodes CDR1 MGHRA and CDR2 YSYEKL. The V and J ends lost 4 bases and 5 bases, in that order; junction bases with no gene match: 8. The chain's CDR3 is CASSPTSGGPLDTQYF. For the CDR3, the DNA is TGCGCCAGCAGCCCCACTAGCGGGGGCCCCCTAGATACGCAGTATTTT.

The chain uses TRBV19 and TRBJ2-3; D gene uncertain. Per the germline V gene, CDR1 is LNHDA and CDR2 is SQIVND (reference sequence). V gave up 2 bases and J gave up 6 bases, with 12 bases separating them. This CDR3 comprises 14 residues. In DNA, the CDR3 is TGTGCCAGTAGTATACTGGCTAGGAAGGATACGCAGTATTTT. Translating it yields CASSILARKDTQYF.

The chain joins TRBV5-4 to TRBJ2-3, with 13 bases aligning to TRBD2. Per the germline V gene, CDR1 is SGHNT and CDR2 is YYREEE (reference sequence). CDR3 length equals 18 residues. Unmatched junction bases numbered 7, after V lost 2 bases and J lost 1 base. The CDR3, as DNA: TGTGCCAGCAGCTTAAGACTAGCGGGGGGCGGGGGCACAGATACGCAGTATTTT. Protein product: CASSLRLAGGGGTDTQYF.

The chain uses TRBV4-1 and TRBJ1-6, with D possibly being TRBD1 (5 bases). The CDR3 totals 17 residues. The V and J ends lost 4 bases and 2 bases respectively, with 15 bases between them. Germline CDR1 MGHRA, CDR2 YSYEKL. The CDR3 here is CASSLSPGIAYNSPLHF. The CDR3 region has the DNA TGCGCCAGCAGCCTTAGTCCAGGGATCGCCTATAATTCACCCCTCCACTTT.

This clone showed up just a few times. V gene TRBV6-4 combines with J gene TRBJ1-1, with TRBD1 identical over 8 bases. CDR1 and CDR2 (germline): MRHNA, SNTAGT. The V gene end was trimmed by 8 bases and the J gene end by 1 base; junction bases not matched to a gene: 3. This CDR3 comprises 13 residues. For the CDR3, the DNA is TGTGCCAGCGCGGACAGGGAGAACACTGAAGCTTTCTTT. It codes for CASADRENTEAFF.

The chain joins TRBV6-6 to TRBJ1-1, with D perhaps matching TRBD1 (5 bases). CDR3 size: 12 residues. The germline V gene has CDR1 MNHNY and CDR2 SVGAGI (reference sequence). Between the trimmed V and J ends, which lost 1 base and 10 bases, there was a span of 10 bases. CDR3 coding DNA: TGTGCCAGCAGTTACTGGGGGGGTTCAGCTTTCTTT. Translated, it gives CASSYWGGSAFF.

This chain connects TRBV5-6 to TRBJ2-7, with a possible D match to TRBD2 (5 bases). Between the trimmed V and J ends, which lost 2 bases and 0 bases, there was a span of 6 bases. The length of the CDR3 is 13 residues. Germline lookup yields CDR1 SGHDT and CDR2 YYEEEE. This chain's CDR3 is CASSFGGSYEQYF. CDR3 sequence (DNA): TGTGCCAGCAGCTTCGGAGGCTCCTACGAGCAGTACTTC.

The gene calls are TRBV9 and TRBJ2-7; possible D gene TRBD1, 6 bases. This CDR3 is 14 amino acids long. CDR1 and CDR2 from the germline V gene are SGDLS and YYNGEE. Trimming took off 7 bases at V and 3 bases at J, with 17 bases between the two ends. The CDR3 region has the DNA TGTGCCAGCGGACCCCCGGGACAAATCTACGAGCAGTACTTC. Protein sequence: CASGPPGQIYEQYF.

The chain uses TRBV4-1 and TRBJ2-1; no firm D call. V lost 4 bases and J 4 bases, leaving 8 bases between the germline ends. Germline V gene data show CDR1 as MGHRA and CDR2 as YSYEKL. The CDR3 loop spans 13 amino acids. The CDR3 DNA is TGCGCCAGCAGCCTTCTAGTTTACAATGAGCAGTTCTTC. This gives the protein CASSLLVYNEQFF.

The chain joins TRBV19 to TRBJ1-5; TRBD1 is a possible D gene (6 bases). The V end was cut by 7 bases, the J end by 0 bases, with 34 bases between. The CDR3 is 22 residues long. Germline CDR1 is LNHDA and CDR2 is SQIVND (reference sequence). CDR3 in DNA: TGTGCCAGTAACGACCTCCCTACAGGGAAGGGGGTCGGTGGGTATAGCAATCAGCCCCAGCATTTT. As protein: CASNDLPTGKGVGGYSNQPQHF.